Given below is one T cell receptor beta chain in context. Living in about two dozen US areas, the participants were between roughly 18 and 89 years of age. This entry comes from a study of blood T cell repertoires in COVID-19. About the research overall: T cells, B-cell-depleted T cells, or PBMCs supplied cDNA or gDNA.

Source study methods: Amplification from reference gene primers served as the basis for estimated nucleated cell counts. The repertoire was sequenced with immunoSEQ multiplex PCR; TCRdb's copy has only in-frame clones and lacks some. V and J calls and clone size are those listed in that table; D and trimming were worked out from the DNA. The sample includes about 250,000 clones, 80% to 90% seen only once; the top ten take 2.4%. The CDR3 has 16 amino acids. Germline V gene sequence: CDR1 SGDLS, CDR2 YYNGEE. V shed 2 bases, J shed 5 bases, and the junction held 10 bases outside the gene matches. The genes are TRBV9 and TRBJ2-3, with 8 bases lining up with TRBD1. Sequencing was carried out using PBMCs or T cells enriched from blood (not recorded which). The source of this sequence is a woman under 30 who had recovered from COVID-19. The CDR3 nucleotides are TGTGCCAGCAGCGTTGGACAGGGAATTTACAGAGATACGCAGTATTTT. Its translation: CASSVGQGIYRDTQYF.